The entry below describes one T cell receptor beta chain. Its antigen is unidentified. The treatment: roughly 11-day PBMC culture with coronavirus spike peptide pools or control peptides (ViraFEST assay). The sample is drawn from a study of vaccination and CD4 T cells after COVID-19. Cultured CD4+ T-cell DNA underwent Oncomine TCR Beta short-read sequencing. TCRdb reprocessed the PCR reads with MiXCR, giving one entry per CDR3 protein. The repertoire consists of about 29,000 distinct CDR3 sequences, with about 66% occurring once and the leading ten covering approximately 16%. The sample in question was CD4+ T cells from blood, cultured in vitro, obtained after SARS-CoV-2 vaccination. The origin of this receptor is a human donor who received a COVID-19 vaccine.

As DNA, the CDR3 is TGTGCCAGCAGTTTATCACGGGGTAGCAATCAGCCCCAGCATTTT. This gives the protein CASSLSRGSNQPQHF. This chain links TRBV27 with TRBJ1-5; D gene ambiguous. The CDR3 loop spans 15 amino acids. Per the germline V gene, CDR1 is MNHEY and CDR2 is SMNVEV (reference sequence). V gave up 0 bases and J gave up 0 bases, with 6 bases separating them.